This T cell receptor beta chain is drawn from a study of blood T cells in healthy people across ages. Overall study: T cells yielded about one barcoded beta molecule per two cells through template switching. Study observations and caveats: Not knowing donor CMV status may have confounded expanded clonotype changes.

This CDR3 region has 13 residues. Germline CDR1 and CDR2: SGDLS and YYNGEE. The V segment lost 0 bases and the J segment 6 bases; nucleotides outside the gene matches: 1. Sample-barcoded 5' priming and a J-beta primer mix drove a second PCR of about 6 to 12 cycles. Each cDNA molecule was tagged by a template-switch adaptor with 12 random nucleotides. TCRdb analysed the 5' RACE reads with MiXCR anew, one entry per CDR3 protein. The profile covers 550,000 to 750,000 distinct CDR3 sequences, with approximately 21% appearing a single time and roughly 3.4% taken by the ten largest. The total RNA that was extracted per sample amounted to at least 5 micrograms. This clonotype has a handful of counts. The target antigen is unknown.

The gene calls are TRBV9 and TRBJ2-3; the match to TRBD2 covers 7 bases. Input material: blood. This sequence originates from a man in his 70s in good health. DNA for the CDR3: TGTGCCAGCAGCGTAGGCGGGAGTGATACGCAGTATTTT. Residues: CASSVGGSDTQYF. The whole variable domain, remainder taken from reference TRBV9 and TRBJ2-3, is DSGVTQTPKHLITATGQRVTLRCSPRSGDLSVYWYQQSLDQGLQFLIQYYNGEERAKGNILERFSAQQFPDLHSELNLSSLELGDSALYFCASSVGGSDTQYFGPGTRLTVL.